The rows below give T cell receptor beta chains drawn from one sample of a study of post-analysis software for immune sequencing data. Using its own MiXCR run on the PCR reads, TCRdb lists one record per CDR3 protein. Altogether about 770,000 distinct CDR3 sequences are present, about half being singletons, with the ten largest covering roughly 4.9%. Sequences were obtained from blood. Every receptor here comes from a girl aged 10 to 17 with multiple sclerosis. Each CDR3 is given with its conserved first and last residue. The order of the fields is J gene, clone size, D gene, V gene, CDR3 DNA, CDR3 protein. D genes are given only for firm matches. The listing skips clone size in some rows; elsewhere it reads once, few, many or a size class.

TRBJ2-7,few,TRBD1,TRBV20-1,TGCAGTGCTGGCAAACACATACAGGGGGCCTCGAGCTCCTACGAGCAGTACTTC,CSAGKHIQGASSSYEQYF
TRBJ2-1,once,.,TRBV12-3/TRBV12-4,TGTGCCAGCATTGCGGAGCCGCGAGAGCAGTTCTTC,CASIAEPREQFF
TRBJ2-3,.,TRBD2,TRBV24-1,TGTGCCACCTCCTCAGGAGCGGGAGCAGATACGCAGTATTTT,CATSSGAGADTQYF
TRBJ2-1,.,TRBD2,TRBV20-1,TGCAGTGCCCTAGCGGGAGGGCCCTACAATGAGCAGTTCTTC,CSALAGGPYNEQFF
TRBJ2-1,.,.,TRBV11-1,TGTGCCAGCAGCTTAGTAGTAGCGAGGCATGAGCAGTTCTTC,CASSLVVARHEQFF
TRBJ2-3,.,TRBD1,TRBV28,TGTGCCAGCAGTTCCGACAGGGCGGACACAGATACGCAGTATTTT,CASSSDRADTDTQYF
TRBJ2-3,few,.,TRBV25-1,TGTGCCAGCAGTGAATATGGCAGGGGAGGCACAGATACGCAGTATTTT,CASSEYGRGGTDTQYF
TRBJ2-7,.,.,TRBV4-3,TGCGCCAGCAGCTATACCACGGGCTCCTACGAGCAGTACTTC,CASSYTTGSYEQYF
TRBJ2-7,.,TRBD2,TRBV7-2,TGTGCCAGCAGCCCGGGACTAGCGGGAGAAGAGCAGTACTTC,CASSPGLAGEEQYF
TRBJ1-2,few,TRBD1,TRBV30,TGTGCCTGCCCGGGACAGGGGGCGAACGGCTATGGCTACACCTTC,CACPGQGANGYGYTF
TRBJ2-6,few,.,TRBV12-3/TRBV12-4,TGTGCCAGCAGTTTATATCTGGAATCCCTCCTGACTTTC,CASSLYLESLLTF
TRBJ2-7,.,.,TRBV3-1,TGTGCCAGCAGCCAACGAGGAGGACGGAGCTACGAGCAGTACTTC,CASSQRGGRSYEQYF
TRBJ2-3,few,.,TRBV29-1,TGCAGCCTCGGGACACCTAACAATAGGGATACGCAGTATTTT,CSLGTPNNRDTQYF
TRBJ1-5,few,.,TRBV20-1,TGCAGTGCTAGTAGGTTACGTCCGGGGGATCAGCCCCAGCATTTT,CSASRLRPGDQPQHF
TRBJ2-3,few,.,TRBV12-3/TRBV12-4,TGTGCCAGCCAACCGGGGGGCGAGACAGATACGCAGTATTTT,CASQPGGETDTQYF
TRBJ2-1,.,TRBD2,TRBV7-2,TGTGCCAGCAGCTTGGGACTAGCGGTCCTAGAGCAGTTCTTC,CASSLGLAVLEQFF
TRBJ2-1,once,TRBD1,TRBV7-2,TGTGCCAGCAGCTACCCCCGGGACAGGGTAGGCAATGAGCAGTTCTTC,CASSYPRDRVGNEQFF
TRBJ2-3,few,.,TRBV6-5,TGTGCCAGCCGGCACGGGAGATCTGATACGCAGTATTTT,CASRHGRSDTQYF
TRBJ2-1,.,TRBD2,TRBV20-1,TGCAGTGCTAGTTTGCTAGCGGGGCCCTACAATGAGCAGTTCTTC,CSASLLAGPYNEQFF
TRBJ2-3,.,.,TRBV2,TGTGCCAGCTCCAGGACAGAAAGCACAGATACGCAGTATTTT,CASSRTESTDTQYF
TRBJ2-1,.,.,TRBV7-2,TGTGCCAGCAGCCGCCGGGACCCCAAGCTCAATGAGCAGTTCTTC,CASSRRDPKLNEQFF
TRBJ2-5,many,.,TRBV7-2,TGTGCCAGCAGCCGCGGAGCACTTGAGACCCAGTACTTC,CASSRGALETQYF
TRBJ1-5,few,.,TRBV27,TGTGCCAGCAGTGACAGGAGCAATCAGCCCCAGCATTTT,CASSDRSNQPQHF
TRBJ1-2,.,TRBD1,TRBV29-1,TGCAGCGTTGACTCGTACAGGGGCAGGGGCTATGGCTACACCTTC,CSVDSYRGRGYGYTF
TRBJ2-7,few,TRBD1,TRBV20-1,TGCAGTGCTAGGGGGGACAGGGTCTTCTCTTACGAGCAGTACTTC,CSARGDRVFSYEQYF
TRBJ1-2,once,.,TRBV9,TGTGCCAGCAGCGTAGGGGGGACGATAGAATTATATGGCTACACCTTC,CASSVGGTIELYGYTF
TRBJ2-3,.,TRBD2,TRBV19,TGTGCCAGCGGGACTAGCGGGATATACACAGATACGCAGTATTTT,CASGTSGIYTDTQYF
TRBJ2-3,.,.,TRBV7-2,TGTGCCAGCAGCTTAGTTGGGGGAGCAGGGGATACGCAGTATTTT,CASSLVGGAGDTQYF
TRBJ2-7,.,TRBD2,TRBV20-1,TGCAGTGCTCGGACTAGCGGGAGCATCTCCTACGAGCAGTACTTC,CSARTSGSISYEQYF
TRBJ2-7,few,.,TRBV12-3/TRBV12-4,TGTGCCATTGCATGGGTTATGGGCGAGCAGTACTTC,CAIAWVMGEQYF
TRBJ1-1,.,TRBD1,TRBV12-3/TRBV12-4,TGTGCCAGCAGTCCACATCAGGGGGCCTCTGAAGCTTTCTTT,CASSPHQGASEAFF
TRBJ1-1,.,.,TRBV20-1,TGCAGTGCCAGGGATGGGCAGGTGAACACTGAAGCTTTCTTT,CSARDGQVNTEAFF
TRBJ2-3,.,.,TRBV12-3/TRBV12-4,TGTGCCAGCAGGCCTCTGCCAGGCAGGGAGGCAGATGCGCAGTATTTT,CASRPLPGREADAQYF
TRBJ1-1,.,.,TRBV6-5,TGTGCCAGCAGTCCGTCGCAGGGGATGGCTTTCTTT,CASSPSQGMAFF
TRBJ2-3,.,.,TRBV6-5,TGTGCCAGCAGGGGGAAGTCCTTAGGGAGCACAGATACGCAGTATTTT,CASRGKSLGSTDTQYF
TRBJ2-1,.,.,TRBV5-6,TGTGCCAGCAGCTTGCTCCAGGGATTCAATGAGCAGTTCTTC,CASSLLQGFNEQFF
TRBJ2-5,few,.,TRBV6-4,TGTGCCAGCTCCCAGCGGAGGCGCCAAGAGACCCAGTACTTC,CASSQRRRQETQYF
TRBJ2-5,.,TRBD2,TRBV7-8,TGTGCCAGCAGCACCCGACTAGCGGGAGGAATCCAAGAGACCCAGTACTTC,CASSTRLAGGIQETQYF
TRBJ1-2,.,.,TRBV6-5,TGTGCCAGCAGTCCCAACAGGGCCGGAGGCTACACCTTC,CASSPNRAGGYTF
TRBJ2-7,few,TRBD1,TRBV6-5,TGTGCCAGCAGTTACATGGACAGGGGAACGGAGCAGTACTTC,CASSYMDRGTEQYF
TRBJ2-1,once,.,TRBV4-1,TGCGCCAGCAGCCAAGATCTAACTCCAGAGACCCAGTTCTTC,CASSQDLTPETQFF
TRBJ2-7,.,TRBD1,TRBV7-9,TGTGCCAGCAGTCCGGACAGGGGCCTCTTTGCTTACGAGCAGTACTTC,CASSPDRGLFAYEQYF
TRBJ2-3,.,TRBD1,TRBV24-1,TGTGCCACCAGTGATCCAAACCGGGACAGGGGTAGTACAGATACGCAGTATTTT,CATSDPNRDRGSTDTQYF
TRBJ1-1,.,.,TRBV5-4,TGTGCCAGCAGCTCAGGACAGCCGCATGAAGCTTTCTTT,CASSSGQPHEAFF
TRBJ2-1,.,.,TRBV30,TGTGCCTGGAGTCCATACACGTTCTTTACAGGGCGCGACAATGAGCAGTTCTTC,CAWSPYTFFTGRDNEQFF
TRBJ1-4,.,.,TRBV7-9,TGTGCCAGCAGCGACAGTCTTGGGAATGAAAAACTGTTTTTT,CASSDSLGNEKLFF
TRBJ2-1,.,.,TRBV20-1,TGCAGTGCCGTTGGGGCGGGGCGAGCTAATGAGCAGTTCTTC,CSAVGAGRANEQFF
TRBJ1-5,few,.,TRBV29-1,TGCAGCGTCGGGAACGGCGAAAGGCCCCAGCATTTT,CSVGNGERPQHF
TRBJ2-5,.,TRBD1,TRBV6-5,TGTGCCAGCAGTTACTCGACCGGTTACAGGGGGGAGACCCAGTACTTC,CASSYSTGYRGETQYF
TRBJ2-7,.,.,TRBV4-1,TGCGCCAGCAGCCACGCGACGGGTGAGCAGTACTTC,CASSHATGEQYF
TRBJ2-1,.,TRBD2,TRBV20-1,TGCAGTGCTAGAAATAGCGGGAGGGCGGGAGAGCAGTTCTTC,CSARNSGRAGEQFF
TRBJ1-5,.,.,TRBV29-1,TGCAGCGGGCAGTCAGGGTTTGGACAGCCCCAGCATTTT,CSGQSGFGQPQHF
TRBJ1-2,few,TRBD1,TRBV12-3/TRBV12-4,TGTGCCAGCAGTCCCCGCCGGGGACAGGGGCGCTATGGCTACACCTTC,CASSPRRGQGRYGYTF
TRBJ2-1,.,.,TRBV29-1,TGCAGCGTTGAAGGGGAAAGCTCCTACAATGAGCAGTTCTTC,CSVEGESSYNEQFF
TRBJ2-1,few,TRBD2,TRBV12-5,TGTGCTAGTGGTTTCGGACTAGCGGGAGTCGATGAGCAGTTCTTC,CASGFGLAGVDEQFF